This T cell receptor beta chain was recovered during a study of cytomegalovirus exposure and HLA in healthy donors. It was with 60 Vbeta and 13 Jbeta primers that the PCR ran. Generated by immunoSEQ multiplex PCR, the TCRdb table keeps only in-frame clones and is missing some. The data contain more than 95,000 clones, roughly four fifths of them seen just once; the ten biggest clones take up about 15%. The receptor's source is a man aged 50-60 years in good health and CMV-seropositive. Source material: PBMCs.

This CDR3 reads CASSFASGQSTGELFF. CDR3 DNA sequence: TGTGCCAGCAGCTTCGCCTCGGGACAGAGCACCGGGGAGCTGTTTTTT. The chain combines TRBV11-3 with TRBJ2-2; 7 nucleotides match TRBD1. V lost 3 bases and J lost 4; bases outside the gene matches: 8. Germline V CDR1 and CDR2: SGHNT, YENEEA. The CDR3 runs to 16 residues.